This is a list of T cell receptor beta chains from one sample in a study of cytomegalovirus exposure and HLA in healthy donors. TCRdb's copy holds only in-frame clones and misses some; the assay was immunoSEQ multiplex PCR. The sample yields around 150,000 clones, 75% to 85% seen once. The specimen was PBMCs. These receptors all stem from a man aged 50-59 years in good health and CMV-seropositive. The CDR3 runs from the conserved cysteine through the conserved F or W. The D gene is left open where the match is weak. Some rows have no size entry. The others give once, few or many, or a class for an expanded clone.

TRBV21-1	few	TRBJ2-1	NA	CASSGGGRYNEQFF	TGTGCCAGCAGCGGCGGGGGTAGATACAATGAGCAGTTCTTC
TRBV9	NA	TRBJ1-1	NA	CASSANPLNTEAFF	TGTGCCAGCAGCGCCAACCCTCTAAACACTGAAGCTTTCTTT
TRBV2	NA	TRBJ1-5	NA	CASRGASMAPQHF	TGTGCCAGCAGGGGGGCCTCTATGGCGCCCCAGCATTTT
TRBV5-6	NA	TRBJ2-2	NA	CASSLEPTNTGELFF	TGTGCCAGCAGCTTGGAACCCACTAACACCGGGGAGCTGTTTTTT
TRBV6-4	once	TRBJ2-3	NA	CASRALGTDTQYF	TGTGCCAGCAGGGCCCTAGGCACAGATACGCAGTATTTT
TRBV5-1	NA	TRBJ2-4	NA	CASSWGLNRILAKNIQYF	TGCGCCAGCAGCTGGGGCCTCAACAGGATACTAGCCAAAAACATTCAGTACTTC
TRBV19	NA	TRBJ1-2	TRBD1	CASSIGQGPNYGYTF	TGTGCCAGTAGTATAGGACAGGGACCTAACTATGGCTACACCTTC
TRBV11-2	NA	TRBJ2-3	TRBD2	CASSLLAGVLDTQYF	TGTGCCAGCAGCTTACTAGCGGGGGTCCTAGATACGCAGTATTTT
TRBV5-1	NA	TRBJ2-7	TRBD1	CASSLSGGQGRSEQYF	TGCGCCAGCAGCTTGAGTGGGGGACAGGGAAGGTCCGAGCAGTACTTC
TRBV7-2	NA	TRBJ2-7	NA	CASSRFTGTEEQYF	TGTGCCAGCAGCCGCTTTACAGGGACGGAGGAGCAGTACTTC
TRBV4-2	few	TRBJ1-3	TRBD1	CASSQEGQVTGNTIYF	TGTGCCAGCAGCCAAGAGGGACAGGTAACTGGAAACACCATATATTTT
TRBV18	NA	TRBJ2-3	TRBD2	CASSALLAGEEYF	TGTGCCAGCTCAGCCCTACTAGCGGGAGAGGAGTATTTT
TRBV7-2	NA	TRBJ2-5	NA	CASSPGDILQETQYF	TGTGCCAGCAGCCCCGGGGATATCTTACAAGAGACCCAGTACTTC
TRBV4-1	NA	TRBJ2-1	TRBD2	CASSQDIPSGTIEQFF	TGCGCCAGCAGCCAAGATATCCCTAGCGGGACAATTGAGCAGTTCTTC
TRBV4-1	NA	TRBJ2-7	NA	CASSQDIRERVYEQYF	TGCGCCAGCAGCCAAGATATACGCGAACGAGTCTACGAGCAGTACTTC
TRBV5-1	NA	TRBJ2-7	NA	CASSLATRATLSEQYF	TGCGCCAGCAGCTTGGCCACGCGGGCAACCCTCTCCGAGCAGTACTTC
TRBV30	NA	TRBJ2-7	NA	CAWSRGSYEQYF	TGTGCCTGGAGCAGGGGCTCCTACGAGCAGTACTTC
TRBV5-1	NA	TRBJ2-1	TRBD1	CASSGMTGKSSYNEQFF	TGCGCCAGCAGCGGAATGACAGGGAAGAGCTCCTACAATGAGCAGTTCTTC
TRBV27	NA	TRBJ2-1	TRBD1	CASSSNRGNEQFF	TGTGCCAGCAGTTCCAACAGGGGAAATGAGCAGTTCTTC
TRBV11-2	NA	TRBJ1-1	TRBD1	CASSLLGGQGLTEAFF	TGTGCCAGCAGCTTACTCGGGGGACAGGGACTCACTGAAGCTTTCTTT
TRBV7-2	NA	TRBJ1-3	NA	CASSLVGAGGTGNTIYF	TGTGCCAGCAGCTTAGTCGGGGCAGGAGGGACTGGAAACACCATATATTTT
TRBV29-1	NA	TRBJ2-2	NA	CSVGRGWETGELFF	TGCAGCGTAGGAAGAGGGTGGGAAACCGGGGAGCTGTTTTTT
TRBV21-1	NA	TRBJ1-6	NA	CASSKSGLNSPLHF	TGTGCCAGCAGCAAGTCAGGCCTAAATTCACCCCTCCACTTT
TRBV6-6	once	TRBJ1-3	NA	CATLLGGNAIYF	TGTGCCACCTTACTTGGCGGAAACGCCATATATTTT
TRBV5-1	NA	TRBJ2-1	TRBD2	CASSLDHGGAYNEQFF	TGCGCCAGCAGCTTGGACCACGGGGGGGCCTACAATGAGCAGTTCTTC
TRBV6-1	NA	TRBJ2-1	TRBD2	CASTRTSGTYNEQFF	TGTGCCAGCACCCGGACTAGCGGGACCTACAATGAGCAGTTCTTC
TRBV19	NA	TRBJ1-3	NA	CASSTWTGQFTGSGNTIYF	TGTGCCAGTAGTACGTGGACCGGACAGTTCACGGGGTCTGGAAACACCATATATTTT
TRBV19	NA	TRBJ1-1	TRBD1	CASSSTGLTVNTEAFF	TGTGCCAGTAGTTCGACAGGGCTGACGGTAAACACTGAAGCTTTCTTT
TRBV4-3	NA	TRBJ1-2	TRBD1	CASSQDPGGISVYTF	TGCGCCAGCAGCCAAGATCCAGGGGGCATAAGTGTATACACCTTC
TRBV7-9	NA	TRBJ2-2	NA	CASSSSAGELFF	TGTGCCAGCAGCTCGAGCGCCGGGGAGCTGTTTTTT
TRBV4-1	NA	TRBJ1-5	TRBD1	CASSQPDRGRNQPQHF	TGCGCCAGCAGCCAACCGGACAGGGGTCGCAATCAGCCCCAGCATTTT
TRBV15	NA	TRBJ1-2	TRBD1	CATSRPQTGNGYTF	TGTGCCACCAGCAGACCGCAGACAGGGAATGGCTACACCTTC
TRBV2	NA	TRBJ2-1	NA	CASSEATREQFF	TGTGCCAGCAGTGAAGCTACTAGAGAGCAGTTCTTC
TRBV7-2	few	TRBJ1-6	TRBD1	CASSTRQGSNSPLHF	TGTGCCAGCAGCACGAGACAGGGTTCGAATTCACCCCTCCACTTT
TRBV2	NA	TRBJ1-4	NA	CASQFRVVEKLFF	TGTGCCAGCCAATTCAGGGTTGTTGAAAAACTGTTTTTT
TRBV4-2	NA	TRBJ2-2	NA	CASRSGGTNTGELFF	TGTGCCAGCAGGTCTGGCGGGACGAACACCGGGGAGCTGTTTTTT
TRBV15	few	TRBJ1-2	TRBD1	CATSTDTGGRNYGYTF	TGTGCCACCAGCACCGACACAGGGGGCCGAAACTATGGCTACACCTTC
TRBV30	NA	TRBJ2-5	NA	CAWSVGIGGTVTQYF	TGTGCCTGGAGTGTCGGGATAGGGGGTACGGTGACCCAGTACTTC
TRBV4-1	NA	TRBJ2-7	TRBD2	CASSQQLAGGPYEQYF	TGCGCCAGCAGCCAACAACTAGCGGGAGGCCCCTACGAGCAGTACTTC
TRBV5-1	NA	TRBJ1-1	TRBD1	CASSQRTGGETEAFF	TGCGCCAGCAGCCAAAGGACAGGGGGCGAGACTGAAGCTTTCTTT
TRBV9	NA	TRBJ1-5	TRBD1	CASSPGQGYQPQHF	TGTGCCAGCAGCCCTGGACAGGGCTATCAGCCCCAGCATTTT
TRBV7-2	NA	TRBJ2-1	TRBD2	CASSLRTSAQFF	TGTGCCAGCAGCCTCCGGACTAGCGCCCAGTTCTTC
TRBV6-5	NA	TRBJ2-3	NA	CASSYGLKDTDTQYF	TGTGCCAGCAGTTACGGGCTGAAAGACACAGATACGCAGTATTTT
TRBV7-9	NA	TRBJ1-3	NA	CASSLGIQGSGNTIYF	TGTGCCAGCAGCTTAGGAATACAGGGCTCTGGAAACACCATATATTTT
TRBV4-1	NA	TRBJ1-6	TRBD1	CASSQMRSGQKNSPLHF	TGCGCCAGCAGCCAAATGAGATCGGGACAGAAAAATTCACCCCTCCACTTT